A single sample is the source of the 27 T cell receptor beta chains below, sequenced in a study of T cells in tumors after PD-1 blockade. Profiled with immunoSEQ multiplex PCR; TCRdb holds only in-frame clones, not every one. The data contain 55,000 to 70,000 clones, about four fifths of them singletons. The input for sequencing was PBMCs, taken before anti-PD-1 treatment. The receptors originated from a human donor with basal cell carcinoma.

The V gene is TRBV14, the J gene TRBJ2-7; D possibly uses TRBD1 or TRBD2 (5 bases each). Trimming cost V 1 base and J 4 bases, with 17 bases left between them. Germline CDR1 and CDR2: SGHDN and FVKESK. The CDR3 length is 16 residues. CDR3 residues: CASSQVGRGRLYEQYF. DNA for the CDR3: TGTGCCAGCAGCCAAGTGGGACGTGGCCGATTATACGAGCAGTACTTC.

This chain joins TRBV6-5 and TRBJ2-2, with D unresolved. Germline V gives CDR1 MNHEY, CDR2 SVGAGI. The CDR3 has 16 amino acids. The germline V and J ends were trimmed by 4 bases and 4 bases, with 16 bases remaining between them. CDR3: CASSLQTRTITGELFF. In DNA, the CDR3 is TGTGCCAGCAGTTTACAGACAAGAACTATCACCGGGGAGCTGTTTTTT.

The chain carries TRBV9 and TRBJ2-3; D is perhaps TRBD1 (6 bases). Germline values: CDR1 SGDLS, CDR2 YYNGEE. The CDR3 has 17 residues. V was shortened by 0 bases and J by 4 bases, with 18 bases between the two germline ends. This CDR3 reads CASSVDLPFGGADTQYF. As DNA, the CDR3 is TGTGCCAGCAGCGTAGATCTGCCCTTTGGGGGCGCAGATACGCAGTATTTT.

The V and J genes are TRBV19 and TRBJ1-1; a weak D match, TRBD1 (5 bases). V lost 5 bases to trimming and J lost 2 bases, with 12 bases between them. Per the germline V gene, CDR1 is LNHDA and CDR2 is SQIVND (reference sequence). This CDR3 has 14 residues. The CDR3 protein is CASSYGGFNTEAFF. CDR3 coding DNA: TGTGCCAGTAGTTACGGGGGGTTTAACACTGAAGCTTTCTTT.

This clone has only one observation. The genes are TRBV6-1 and TRBJ2-7, with 11 bases aligning to TRBD2. This CDR3 spans 17 amino acids. The V gene's germline CDR1 is MNHNS and CDR2 SASEGT. The ends lost 4 bases at V and 1 base at J; junction bases unmatched: 9. The CDR3 DNA reads as TGTGCCAGCAGTGTGGCTAGCGGGGGGAATGGTTCCTACGAGCAGTACTTC. Translation gives CASSVASGGNGSYEQYF.

The chain uses TRBV2 and TRBJ1-4; D is unresolved. V dropped 6 bases and J dropped 3 bases, with 11 bases sitting between them. The length of the CDR3 is 14 residues. Per germline, CDR1 SNHLY and CDR2 FYNNEI. The CDR3 DNA sequence: TGTGCCAGCAGAACAGCCTCCCCTAATGAAAAACTGTTTTTT. It codes for CASRTASPNEKLFF.

The chain links TRBV6-5 to TRBJ2-5; TRBD2 matches at 10 bases. Germline values: CDR1 MNHEY, CDR2 SVGAGI. V shed 5 bases, J shed 5 bases, and the junction held 8 bases outside the gene matches. The CDR3 spans 15 residues. CDR3 in DNA: TGTGCCAGCAGTCCTCAGCGGGGGGGCTTGGAGACCCAGTACTTC. This translates into CASSPQRGGLETQYF.

The chain combines TRBV5-1 with TRBJ2-3; the D is unclear. The CDR3 runs to 14 residues. Germline V gene lookup returns CDR1 SGHRS and CDR2 YFSETQ. Trimming stripped 4 bases from V and 0 bases from J, with 9 bases between. CDR3 protein: CASSVDGSTDTQYF. In nucleotides, the CDR3 is TGCGCCAGCAGCGTTGACGGTAGCACAGATACGCAGTATTTT.

V and J are TRBV18 and TRBJ2-1; 14 positions match TRBD2. Trimming at V came to 3 bases and at J to 7 bases, leaving 2 bases not matched to a gene. Germline values: CDR1 KGHSH, CDR2 LQKENI. The CDR3 loop spans 15 amino acids. The CDR3 spells CASSPGTSGGNEQFF. The CDR3 region has the DNA TGTGCCAGCTCACCGGGGACTAGCGGGGGAAATGAGCAGTTCTTC.

The chain's CDR3 is CAWSTGMNTEAFF. For the CDR3, the DNA is TGTGCCTGGAGCACTGGGATGAACACTGAAGCTTTCTTT. The chain uses TRBV30 and TRBJ1-1; no reliable D call. The CDR3 has 13 residues. V lost 3 bases and J 0 bases, leaving 8 bases between the germline ends. CDR1 is GTSNPN, CDR2 SVGIG, per germline (reference sequence).

In its sample, this clone was seen once. The V and J genes are TRBV7-2 and TRBJ1-2; no definite D call. Germline loops: CDR1 SGHTA, CDR2 FQGNSA. Trimming took off 5 bases at V and 5 bases at J, with 18 bases between the two ends. This CDR3 has 15 amino acids. For the CDR3, the DNA is TGTGCCAGCAGCAAAACAAACGGATTAGGGTATGGCTACACCTTC. It codes for CASSKTNGLGYGYTF. Supplemented by reference TRBV7-2 and TRBJ1-2, the full variable domain reads GAGVSQSPSNKVTEKGKDVELRCDPISGHTALYWYRQSLGQGLEFLIYFQGNSAPDKSGLPSDRFSAERTGGSVSTLTIQRTQQEDSAVYLCASSKTNGLGYGYTFGSGTRLTVV.

The V and J genes are TRBV7-3 and TRBJ2-2; D remains ambiguous. The CDR3 runs 12 residues. The V and J ends lost 2 bases and 8 bases respectively, with 6 bases between them. Per the germline V gene, CDR1 is SGHTA and CDR2 is FQGTGA. This chain's CDR3 is CASSLGKGELFF. DNA of the CDR3: TGTGCCAGCAGCTTAGGCAAAGGGGAGCTGTTTTTT. Full variable domain (rest looked up from reference TRBV7-3 and TRBJ2-2): GAGVSQTPSNKVTEKGKYVELRCDPISGHTALYWYRQSLGQGPEFLIYFQGTGAADDSGLPNDRFFAVRPEGSVSTLKIQRTERGDSAVYLCASSLGKGELFFGEGSRLTVL.

The gene calls are TRBV3-1 (or the pseudogene TRBV3-2) and TRBJ1-1, with D unresolved. Germline-derived CDR1 and CDR2 are LGHDT and YNNKEL (reference sequence). The CDR3 sequence is 15 residues long. Trimming pared 4 bases from V and 0 bases from J, leaving 12 bases between. The CDR3 protein is CASSPPPPMNTEAFF. In DNA form, the CDR3 reads TGTGCCAGCAGCCCCCCTCCCCCGATGAACACTGAAGCTTTCTTT.

The V call is TRBV27, the J call TRBJ1-2; TRBD1 matches at 7 bases. Germline CDR1 reads MNHEY; CDR2 reads SMNVEV (reference sequence). V shed 0 bases, J shed 7 bases, and the junction held 11 bases outside the gene matches. This CDR3 region has 16 residues. The CDR3: CASSLSGTETRGGYTF. For the CDR3, the DNA is TGTGCCAGCAGTTTATCGGGGACAGAGACCAGGGGTGGCTACACCTTC.

This chain connects TRBV10-3 to TRBJ2-5; D may be TRBD2 (5 bases). The CDR3 length is 14 residues. V gave up 6 bases and J gave up 2 bases, with 13 bases separating them. In germline, CDR1 is ENHRY, CDR2 SYGVKD. This chain's CDR3 is CAIRDGREQETQYF. The CDR3 DNA sequence: TGTGCCATCAGGGATGGACGGGAACAAGAGACCCAGTACTTC.

This sequence joins TRBV11-3 and TRBJ2-2; 13 bases match TRBD2. The trim removed 5 bases at V and 5 bases at J, leaving 8 bases unmatched. The CDR3 is 17 residues long. CDR1 SGHNT and CDR2 YENEEA come from the germline V gene. CDR3 DNA: TGTGCCAGCAGCCCCCGTGGACTAGCGGGGGAAACCGGGGAGCTGTTTTTT. As protein: CASSPRGLAGETGELFF.

In its sample, this clone was seen once. The gene calls are TRBV7-2 and TRBJ2-5; D gene unclear. CDR1 is SGHTA and CDR2 is FQGNSA in the germline V gene. CDR3 length equals 14 residues. With 5 bases removed from V and 0 bases from J, the gap between germline ends came to 10 bases. In DNA, the CDR3 is TGTGCCAGCAGCCGCTTTGGGGACCAAGAGACCCAGTACTTC. Protein: CASSRFGDQETQYF.

The chain links TRBV5-1 to TRBJ2-1, with 8 bases fitting TRBD2. The V segment lost 2 bases and the J segment 3 bases; nucleotides outside the gene matches: 7. Germline CDR1 is SGHRS and CDR2 is YFSETQ. The CDR3 contains 16 residues. CDR3 residues: CASSLGPGGHYNEQFF. The DNA of the CDR3 is TGCGCCAGCAGCTTAGGCCCGGGGGGGCACTACAATGAGCAGTTCTTC.

J is TRBJ2-1 and V is TRBV4-1, with D possibly TRBD1 on 5 matching bases. Germline V gives CDR1 MGHRA, CDR2 YSYEKL. This CDR3 is built from 14 residues. V was cut by 0 bases and J by 3 bases, with 6 bases left in between. The CDR3 DNA is TGCGCCAGCAGCCAAGAACAGGTCTACAATGAGCAGTTCTTC. Encoded protein: CASSQEQVYNEQFF.

The chain is built from TRBV5-1 and TRBJ1-2; D may be TRBD1 (6 bases). The CDR3 spans 15 residues. V dropped 0 bases and J dropped 8 bases, with 17 bases sitting between them. Germline lookup yields CDR1 SGHRS and CDR2 YFSETQ. Here the CDR3 DNA reads TGCGCCAGCAGCTTGGATGCACAGGGAGGTTGGGGCTACACCTTC. Its protein product is CASSLDAQGGWGYTF. The full variable domain, rest sourced from reference TRBV5-1 and TRBJ1-2, is KAGVTQTPRYLIKTRGQQVTLSCSPISGHRSVSWYQQTPGQGLQFLFEYFSETQRNKGNFPGRFSGRQFSNSRSEMNVSTLELGDSALYLCASSLDAQGGWGYTFGSGTRLTVV.

This clone was recorded a few times. The chain has TRBV7-2 and TRBJ1-5; no clear D. Trimming left V 6 bases short and J 3 bases short, with 12 bases between. The CDR3 is 14 amino acids. The V gene's germline CDR1 is SGHTA and CDR2 FQGNSA. The CDR3, as DNA: TGTGCCAGCAGTTTAAGCCGAAACAATCAGCCCCAGCATTTT. Amino acid sequence: CASSLSRNNQPQHF.

This rearrangement joins TRBV19 to TRBJ1-5, with TRBD1 identical over 8 bases. The length of the CDR3 is 17 residues. Germline trimming cut 6 bases from V and 2 bases from J; bases unmatched to any gene: 12. Germline lookup yields CDR1 LNHDA and CDR2 SQIVND (reference sequence). Written as DNA, the CDR3 is TGTGCCAGTAGCCTCTTCGCAGGGGGCACGGGCAATCAGCCCCAGCATTTT. Translating it yields CASSLFAGGTGNQPQHF.

CDR3 sequence (DNA): TGTGCCTGGAGTGGGACCCAGAGAGGAGGCTACACCTTC. It encodes CAWSGTQRGGYTF. This chain joins TRBV30 and TRBJ1-2; D gene uncertain. From germline, CDR1 is GTSNPN and CDR2 SVGIG (reference sequence). V was clipped by 1 base and J by 8 bases, with 14 bases between them. The length of the CDR3 is 13 residues.

In this sample, this clone turned up once. The chain combines TRBV29-1 with TRBJ1-1; D not certain. Germline V gene lookup returns CDR1 SQVTM and CDR2 ANQGSEA. V was clipped by 5 bases and J by 1 base, with 11 bases between them. CDR3 length equals 13 residues. Here the CDR3 reads CSVREGSNTEAFF. CDR3 coding DNA: TGCAGCGTTAGGGAGGGCTCGAACACTGAAGCTTTCTTT. Based on the CDR3 plus reference TRBV29-1 and TRBJ1-1, the full variable domain is SAVISQKPSRDICQRGTSLTIQCQVDSQVTMMFWYRQQPGQSLTLIATANQGSEATYESGFVIDKFPISRPNLTFSTLTVSNMSPEDSSIYLCSVREGSNTEAFFGQGTRLTVV.

The rearrangement links TRBV7-9 to TRBJ2-4; 9 nucleotides match TRBD2. Losses at the gene ends were 5 bases for V and 3 bases for J; bases not matched to a gene: 8. There are 16 residues in the CDR3. Germline CDR1 is SEHNR and CDR2 is FQNEAQ (reference sequence). CDR3 protein: CASSPNSGGIKNIQYF. The CDR3 DNA reads TGTGCCAGCAGCCCCAACAGCGGGGGGATCAAAAACATTCAGTACTTC.

The J gene is TRBJ1-1, the V gene TRBV5-1; D might be TRBD1 (6 bases). Germline V CDR1 and CDR2: SGHRS, YFSETQ. Trimming took off 4 bases at V and 7 bases at J, with 23 bases between the two ends. There are 16 residues in the CDR3. CDR3 DNA sequence: TGCGCCAGCAGCAGGGTGGGGGGCAGGCCCATGGGTGAAGCTTTCTTT. Residues: CASSRVGGRPMGEAFF.

This clone is a singleton in its sample. The rearrangement joins TRBV11-2 to TRBJ2-1; 8 nucleotides agree with TRBD2. This CDR3 comprises 18 residues. Trimming cost V 5 bases and J 4 bases; bases outside gene matches: 16. The germline CDR1 and CDR2 sequences are SGHAT and FQNNGV. CDR3 coding DNA: TGTGCCAGCAGCACTACTGGGGAAAAGCGGGGGAAATACAATGAGCAGTTCTTC. Residues: CASSTTGEKRGKYNEQFF.